This is a list of T cell receptor beta chains from one sample in a study of T cells after yellow fever vaccination. A single record per CDR3 protein comes from TCRdb applying MiXCR to the 5' RACE reads. The sample carries 500,000 to 650,000 distinct CDR3 sequences, 10% to 15% recorded once. Sample: PBMCs, taken on the day of the yellow fever booster vaccination. These receptors all come from a man aged 25-45 years who received the YFV17D yellow fever vaccine. The conserved cysteine and the conserved F or W are not part of the CDR3 here.

TRBV7-2	TRBJ2-5	ASSGSGRAQETQY
TRBV12-3/TRBV12-4	TRBJ2-5	ASTITVEETQY
TRBV7-2	TRBJ2-7	ASSLATYEQY
TRBV7-2	TRBJ1-6	ASSLGDRRNSPLH
TRBV12-3/TRBV12-4	TRBJ2-3	ASSSGHLSTDTQY
TRBV20-1	TRBJ2-7	SASHRTPLGWKQY
TRBV7-9	TRBJ2-5	AGASDDGTQY
TRBV9	TRBJ1-6	ASSAGTGTSPLH
TRBV25-1	TRBJ2-7	ASSDTSGTSEQY
TRBV27	TRBJ1-2	ASSLGRGGRDYGYT
TRBV12-3/TRBV12-4	TRBJ2-2	ASSLGHGGELF
TRBV3-1	TRBJ1-5	ASSQGGILSNQPQH
TRBV20-1	TRBJ2-1	SPTNRTTARGEQF
TRBV20-1	TRBJ2-1	SAPRHRGRAIAYNEQF
TRBV5-4	TRBJ2-6	ASSSTRAGANVLT
TRBV6-2/TRBV6-3	TRBJ2-2	ASSYRSAGPQNTGELF